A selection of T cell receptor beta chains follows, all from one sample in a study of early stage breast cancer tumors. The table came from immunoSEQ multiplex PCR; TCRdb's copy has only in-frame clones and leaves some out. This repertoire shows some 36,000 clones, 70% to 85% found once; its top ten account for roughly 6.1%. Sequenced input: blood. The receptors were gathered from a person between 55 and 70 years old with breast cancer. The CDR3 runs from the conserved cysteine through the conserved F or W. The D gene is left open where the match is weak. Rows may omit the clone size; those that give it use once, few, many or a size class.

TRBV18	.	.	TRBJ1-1	CASSPPQGKGTEAFF	TGTGCCAGCTCCCCACCACAGGGTAAGGGCACTGAAGCTTTCTTT
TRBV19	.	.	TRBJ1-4	CASSIGTRATNEKLFF	TGTGCCAGTAGTATCGGGACACGGGCAACTAATGAAAAACTGTTTTTT
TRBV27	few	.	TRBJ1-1	CASKSGPEAFF	TGTGCCAGCAAGTCGGGCCCTGAAGCTTTCTTT
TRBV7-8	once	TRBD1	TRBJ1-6	CASSLVAGTVSHNSPLHF	TGTGCCAGCAGCTTAGTCGCCGGGACAGTCTCCCATAATTCACCCCTCCACTTT
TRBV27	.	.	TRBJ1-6	CASSLEFLGANSPLHF	TGTGCCAGCAGTTTAGAATTTTTGGGGGCAAATTCACCCCTCCACTTT
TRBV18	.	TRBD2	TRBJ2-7	CASSPNRAWREGYEQYF	TGTGCCAGCTCACCAAATCGGGCGTGGCGGGAGGGGTACGAGCAGTACTTC
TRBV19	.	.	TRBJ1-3	CASSARGADTIYF	TGTGCCAGTAGTGCGAGGGGCGCGGACACCATATATTTT
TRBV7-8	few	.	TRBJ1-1	CASSLGAGKTEAFF	TGTGCCAGCAGCTTAGGGGCAGGGAAAACTGAAGCTTTCTTT
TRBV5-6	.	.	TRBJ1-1	CASSFLGSNTEAFF	TGTGCCAGCAGCTTCTTAGGGTCGAACACTGAAGCTTTCTTT
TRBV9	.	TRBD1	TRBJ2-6	CASSDHGTGDPSGANVLTF	TGTGCCAGCAGCGACCACGGGACAGGGGACCCCTCTGGGGCCAACGTCCTGACTTTC
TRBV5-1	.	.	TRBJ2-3	CASSLGQISTDTQYF	TGCGCCAGCAGCTTGGGACAGATTAGCACAGATACGCAGTATTTT
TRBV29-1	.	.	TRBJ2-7	CSVEGGSVNEQYF	TGCAGCGTTGAAGGTGGGAGTGTAAACGAGCAGTACTTC
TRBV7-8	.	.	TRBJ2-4	CASSLARQGAGIQYF	TGTGCCAGCAGCTTAGCGAGGCAGGGCGCCGGCATTCAGTACTTC
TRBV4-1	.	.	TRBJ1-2	CASSQDPQGFDYGYTF	TGCGCCAGCAGCCAAGATCCCCAGGGTTTTGACTATGGCTACACCTTC
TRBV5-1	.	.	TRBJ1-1	CASSLVAGQGTEAFF	TGCGCCAGCAGCTTGGTGGCAGGGCAGGGCACTGAAGCTTTCTTT
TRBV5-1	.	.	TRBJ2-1	CASSFGPSYNEQFF	TGCGCCAGCAGCTTCGGACCCTCCTACAATGAGCAGTTCTTC
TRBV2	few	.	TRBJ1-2	CASSEVREVGGYTF	TGTGCCAGCAGTGAGGTCAGGGAGGTTGGTGGCTACACCTTC
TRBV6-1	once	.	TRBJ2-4	CASTGRNIQYF	TGTGCCAGCACCGGTAGAAACATTCAGTACTTC
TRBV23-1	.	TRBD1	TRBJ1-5	CASSPTTGAQDQPQHF	TGCGCCAGCAGTCCGACGACAGGGGCCCAAGATCAGCCCCAGCATTTT
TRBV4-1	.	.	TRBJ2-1	CASRGQGIHEQFF	TGCGCCAGCAGAGGGCAGGGGATCCATGAGCAGTTCTTC
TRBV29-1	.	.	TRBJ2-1	CSVLRNEQFF	TGCAGCGTTTTACGGAATGAGCAGTTCTTC
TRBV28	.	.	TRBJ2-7	CASSPPNPRVPTGEQYF	TGTGCCAGCAGTCCTCCCAATCCGAGGGTTCCTACGGGCGAGCAGTACTTC
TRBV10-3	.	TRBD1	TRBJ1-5	CAIRGQGQGQPQHF	TGTGCCATCAGGGGACAGGGTCAGGGTCAGCCCCAGCATTTT
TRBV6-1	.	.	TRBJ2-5	CASVRGPGAETQYF	TGTGCCAGCGTGAGGGGACCGGGGGCAGAGACCCAGTACTTC
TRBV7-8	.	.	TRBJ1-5	CASSLASSNQPQHF	TGTGCCAGCAGCTTAGCAAGTAGCAATCAGCCCCAGCATTTT
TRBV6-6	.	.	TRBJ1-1	CASTLTGNTEAFF	TGTGCCAGCACGTTGACAGGGAACACTGAAGCTTTCTTT
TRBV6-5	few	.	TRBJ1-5	CASSYEGNQPQHF	TGTGCCAGCAGTTACGAGGGGAATCAGCCCCAGCATTTT
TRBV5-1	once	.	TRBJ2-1	CASSFTTYNEQFF	TGCGCCAGCAGCTTTACCACCTACAATGAGCAGTTCTTC
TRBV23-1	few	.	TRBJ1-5	CASSGLRAPQHF	TGCGCCAGCAGTGGCCTACGGGCGCCCCAGCATTTT
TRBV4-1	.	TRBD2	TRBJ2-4	CASSQGLAGGLRTKNIQYF	TGCGCCAGCAGCCAAGGGCTAGCGGGAGGGCTGCGAACCAAAAACATTCAGTACTTC
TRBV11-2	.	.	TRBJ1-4	CASSLVAGSTNEKLFF	TGTGCCAGCAGCTTAGTTGCGGGTTCAACTAATGAAAAACTGTTTTTT
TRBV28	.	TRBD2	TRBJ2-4	CASSFSDAGANIQYF	TGTGCCAGCAGTTTTTCCGATGCGGGAGCAAACATTCAGTACTTC
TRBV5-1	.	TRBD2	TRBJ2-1	CASSWPPGTSYYNEQFF	TGCGCCAGCAGCTGGCCGCCCGGGACTAGCTATTACAATGAGCAGTTCTTC
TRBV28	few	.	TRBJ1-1	CASSLQLNTEAFF	TGTGCCAGCAGTTTACAACTGAACACTGAAGCTTTCTTT
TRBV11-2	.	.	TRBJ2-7	CASTIPGSSYEQYF	TGTGCCAGCACCATCCCCGGGAGCTCCTACGAGCAGTACTTC
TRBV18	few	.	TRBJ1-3	CASSPREYGNTIYF	TGTGCCAGCTCACCACGGGAATATGGAAACACCATATATTTT
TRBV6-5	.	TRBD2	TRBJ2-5	CASSYSLAGVRETQYF	TGTGCCAGCAGTTACTCCCTAGCGGGAGTTCGAGAGACCCAGTACTTC
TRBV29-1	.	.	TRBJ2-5	CSVPLRGRVQETQYF	TGCAGCGTCCCTCTCCGGGGACGAGTCCAAGAGACCCAGTACTTC
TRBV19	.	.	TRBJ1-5	CASSPLLSNQPQHF	TGTGCCAGTAGTCCACTCCTTAGCAATCAGCCCCAGCATTTT
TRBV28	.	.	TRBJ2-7	CASSLLYEQYF	TGTGCCAGCAGTTTACTGTACGAGCAGTACTTC
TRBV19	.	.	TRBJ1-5	CASSMLRLMEPQHF	TGTGCCAGTAGTATGTTAAGGCTCATGGAGCCCCAGCATTTT